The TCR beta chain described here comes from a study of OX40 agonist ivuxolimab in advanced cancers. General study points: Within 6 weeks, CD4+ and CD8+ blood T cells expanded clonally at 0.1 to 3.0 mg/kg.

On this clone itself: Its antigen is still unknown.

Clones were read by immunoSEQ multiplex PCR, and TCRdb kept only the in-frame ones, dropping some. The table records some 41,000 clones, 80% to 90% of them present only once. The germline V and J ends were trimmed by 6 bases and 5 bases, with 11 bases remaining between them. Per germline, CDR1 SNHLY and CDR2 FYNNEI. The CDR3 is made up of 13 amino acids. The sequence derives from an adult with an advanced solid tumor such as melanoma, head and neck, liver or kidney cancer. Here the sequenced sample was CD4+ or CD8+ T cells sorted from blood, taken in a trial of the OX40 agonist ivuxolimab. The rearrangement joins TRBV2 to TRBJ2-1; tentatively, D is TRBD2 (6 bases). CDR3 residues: CASRVGGNNEQFF. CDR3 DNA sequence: TGTGCCAGCAGGGTGGGGGGAAACAATGAGCAGTTCTTC.